These T cell receptor beta chains were read from a single sample in a study of response to subunit inactivated influenza vaccine. In TCRdb, the RT-PCR reads were re-called with MiXCR into one record per CDR3 protein. The sample has around 850,000 distinct CDR3 sequences, 18% seen once. The sample here was PBMCs from blood, taken less than 6 days after vaccination. These receptors were collected from a man aged 45-65 years who received an inactivated influenza vaccine. Each CDR3 is given with its conserved first and last residue. D genes are given only for firm matches. Clone size is not always given. Where it is, it says once, few, many or a class for expanded clones.

v_call: TRBV4-1
clone_size: NA
d_call: TRBD2
j_call: TRBJ2-1
cdr3_nt: TGCGCCAGCAGCCTCCTAGCGGGGGGTACCCCATTCAGCTCCTACAATGAGCAGTTCTTC
cdr3_aa: CASSLLAGGTPFSSYNEQFF

v_call: TRBV29-1
clone_size: many
d_call: TRBD2
j_call: TRBJ2-3
cdr3_nt: TGCAGCGTTGAAGATCAAGTGCGGGAGGGCAAAGATACGCAGTATTTT
cdr3_aa: CSVEDQVREGKDTQYF

v_call: TRBV6-2/TRBV6-3
clone_size: few
d_call: TRBD1
j_call: TRBJ1-2
cdr3_nt: TGTGCCAGCAGTTATTCGGCAGGGGGTTCCAGTGGCTACACCTTC
cdr3_aa: CASSYSAGGSSGYTF

v_call: TRBV12-3/TRBV12-4
clone_size: NA
d_call: TRBD2
j_call: TRBJ2-5
cdr3_nt: TGTGCCAGCAGTAGCGGGGGCAGCGAGACCCAGTACTTC
cdr3_aa: CASSSGGSETQYF

v_call: TRBV19
clone_size: few
d_call: TRBD2
j_call: TRBJ2-1
cdr3_nt: TGTGCCAGTAGTATAACTAGCGGGAGCAATGAGCAGTTCTTC
cdr3_aa: CASSITSGSNEQFF

v_call: TRBV20-1
clone_size: NA
d_call: TRBD2
j_call: TRBJ2-3
cdr3_nt: TGCAGTGCTGGGAGTAGCGGGGCGGACACAGATACGCAGTATTTT
cdr3_aa: CSAGSSGADTDTQYF

v_call: TRBV4-3
clone_size: many
d_call: NA
j_call: TRBJ2-6
cdr3_nt: TGCGCCAGCAGCCAATCCGAGACTGGGGCCAACGTCCTGACTTTC
cdr3_aa: CASSQSETGANVLTF

v_call: TRBV5-5
clone_size: few
d_call: NA
j_call: TRBJ2-5
cdr3_nt: TGTGCCAGCAGCTTCACAGGGCGGGAGACCCAGTACTTC
cdr3_aa: CASSFTGRETQYF

v_call: TRBV12-3/TRBV12-4
clone_size: NA
d_call: TRBD1
j_call: TRBJ1-2
cdr3_nt: TGTGCCAGCAGTTTTAGGGAGACAGGGGAGTATGGCTACACCTTC
cdr3_aa: CASSFRETGEYGYTF

v_call: TRBV2
clone_size: many
d_call: NA
j_call: TRBJ1-5
cdr3_nt: TGTGCCGGAGCGGTGAAGGGCAATCAGCCCCAGCATTTT
cdr3_aa: CAGAVKGNQPQHF

v_call: TRBV4-3
clone_size: NA
d_call: TRBD2
j_call: TRBJ2-1
cdr3_nt: TGCGCCAGCAGCCAAGAGCCTAGCGGGGGAGTAATGCAGTTCTTC
cdr3_aa: CASSQEPSGGVMQFF

v_call: TRBV29-1
clone_size: NA
d_call: TRBD2
j_call: TRBJ2-1
cdr3_nt: TGCAGCGTGGGTCGACTAGCGGGGGATTACAATGAGCAGTTCTTC
cdr3_aa: CSVGRLAGDYNEQFF

v_call: TRBV20-1
clone_size: NA
d_call: TRBD1
j_call: TRBJ2-2
cdr3_nt: TGCAGTGCTACCAACATACAGGGGGCGCACACCGGGGAGCTGTTTTTT
cdr3_aa: CSATNIQGAHTGELFF

v_call: TRBV5-1
clone_size: NA
d_call: NA
j_call: TRBJ2-2
cdr3_nt: TGCGCCAGCAGCCTTATCGGGAAGACCGGGGAGCTGTTTTTT
cdr3_aa: CASSLIGKTGELFF

v_call: TRBV20-1
clone_size: few
d_call: NA
j_call: TRBJ1-5
cdr3_nt: TGCAGTGCTAACAGGGTGGACCAGCCCCAGCATTTT
cdr3_aa: CSANRVDQPQHF

v_call: TRBV7-2
clone_size: NA
d_call: NA
j_call: TRBJ2-3
cdr3_nt: TGTGCCAGCAGCTGGGGGGCGGCGACAGATACGCAGTATTTT
cdr3_aa: CASSWGAATDTQYF

v_call: TRBV12-3/TRBV12-4
clone_size: NA
d_call: NA
j_call: TRBJ1-5
cdr3_nt: TGTGCCAGCAGTAGGGGGGGTGGAACGCCGAGTTATCCCCAGCATTTT
cdr3_aa: CASSRGGGTPSYPQHF

v_call: TRBV27
clone_size: NA
d_call: TRBD2
j_call: TRBJ2-1
cdr3_nt: TGTGCCAGCAGTTTACTCCCAGCGGGGGACTCCTACAATGAGCAGTTCTTC
cdr3_aa: CASSLLPAGDSYNEQFF

v_call: TRBV6-1
clone_size: few
d_call: TRBD1
j_call: TRBJ2-7
cdr3_nt: TGTGCCAGCAGTCCACCACAGGGGACGTCTCGGGAGCAGTACTTC
cdr3_aa: CASSPPQGTSREQYF

v_call: TRBV5-1
clone_size: NA
d_call: NA
j_call: TRBJ2-7
cdr3_nt: TGCGCCAGCAGCTCCCGGCTCCGGGGATCACAGGCCGAGCAGTACTTC
cdr3_aa: CASSSRLRGSQAEQYF

v_call: TRBV5-6
clone_size: NA
d_call: NA
j_call: TRBJ2-2
cdr3_nt: TGTGCCAGCAGCTTAGCCCAGATTCGGAACACCGGGGAGCTGTTTTTT
cdr3_aa: CASSLAQIRNTGELFF

v_call: TRBV29-1
clone_size: few
d_call: TRBD1
j_call: TRBJ2-1
cdr3_nt: TGCAGCGGTGGGACAGGGAGCTCCTACAATGAGCAGTTCTTC
cdr3_aa: CSGGTGSSYNEQFF

v_call: TRBV20-1
clone_size: many
d_call: NA
j_call: TRBJ2-1
cdr3_nt: TGCAGTGCTAGCTCACTCACGTCCAATGAGCAGTTCTTC
cdr3_aa: CSASSLTSNEQFF

v_call: TRBV6-2/TRBV6-3
clone_size: NA
d_call: NA
j_call: TRBJ1-5
cdr3_nt: TGTGCCAGCAGTTACTCAGGGAGCGAAAGGAAGGGATGGGCCCAGCATTTT
cdr3_aa: CASSYSGSERKGWAQHF

v_call: TRBV4-1
clone_size: few
d_call: NA
j_call: TRBJ2-3
cdr3_nt: TGCGCCAGCAGGGGAAGACGGGGCCCAGATACGCAGTATTTT
cdr3_aa: CASRGRRGPDTQYF

v_call: TRBV12-3/TRBV12-4
clone_size: many
d_call: NA
j_call: TRBJ2-2
cdr3_nt: TGTGCCAGCAGTCCCAGCCCGGGGACCGGGGAGCTGTTTTTT
cdr3_aa: CASSPSPGTGELFF

v_call: TRBV25-1
clone_size: NA
d_call: TRBD1
j_call: TRBJ2-7
cdr3_nt: TGTGCCACTCAAAACGCCGGGACAGGGTTTTACGAGCAGTACTTC
cdr3_aa: CATQNAGTGFYEQYF

v_call: TRBV7-9
clone_size: few
d_call: TRBD2
j_call: TRBJ2-7
cdr3_nt: TGTGCCAGCAGCTTGTCCGGTGGGCGGGAGTATCAGCAGTACTTC
cdr3_aa: CASSLSGGREYQQYF

v_call: TRBV10-2
clone_size: few
d_call: TRBD2
j_call: TRBJ2-1
cdr3_nt: TGCGCCAGCAGTGGAGCGGGGGTCTCCTACAATGAGCAGTTCTTC
cdr3_aa: CASSGAGVSYNEQFF

v_call: TRBV20-1
clone_size: few
d_call: NA
j_call: TRBJ2-7
cdr3_nt: TGCAGTGCTAGTGTATCCGGGATGGTCTACGAGCAGTACTTC
cdr3_aa: CSASVSGMVYEQYF